These T cell receptor beta chains were read from a single sample in a study of blood T cell repertoires in COVID-19. Using immunoSEQ multiplex PCR, the repertoire was profiled, and TCRdb retains in-frame clones only, with some absent. This table holds roughly 200,000 clones, 85% found once. Sequenced input: PBMCs or T cells enriched from blood (not recorded which). Receptor source: a man between 40 and 49 years old who had recovered from COVID-19. The CDR3 runs from the conserved cysteine through the conserved F or W. A D gene is named only where the DNA matches it firmly.

15	TRBJ2-2	TRBV21-1	.	CASRGLAGVSGELFF
14	TRBJ2-7	TRBV13	.	CASSPPGQLYEQYF
11	TRBJ2-7	TRBV20-1	TRBD1	CSADRVYEQYF
14	TRBJ2-1	TRBV11-3	TRBD2	CASNLGLAGVEQFF
13	TRBJ2-7	TRBV27	TRBD2	CASSWKLAGEQYF
14	TRBJ1-2	TRBV13	TRBD1	CASSLTGSPGGYTF
13	TRBJ1-1	TRBV5-1	.	CASSFDGDTEAFF
14	TRBJ1-2	TRBV5-4	.	CASSLRGGNYGYTF
16	TRBJ2-5	TRBV10-3	TRBD2	CAISEILAAGIETQYF
12	TRBJ2-3	TRBV6-5	.	CASSSSADTQYF
15	TRBJ2-1	TRBV7-9	TRBD1	CASSLRGQPYNEQFF
16	TRBJ2-5	TRBV13	.	CASSSEDGGAEETQYF
13	TRBJ1-1	TRBV19	.	CATTTVMNTEAFF
15	TRBJ2-7	TRBV19	TRBD2	CASSETSGTTNEQYF
15	TRBJ1-1	TRBV7-2	.	CASSLVLGGGTEAFF
15	TRBJ2-5	TRBV10-3	TRBD1	CAISATTGSSETQYF
13	TRBJ1-1	TRBV28	.	CASSPPGNTEAFF
15	TRBJ1-6	TRBV10-3	TRBD1	CAISPGQGPNSPLHF
15	TRBJ2-5	TRBV4-1	TRBD1	CASSLTGGNQETQYF
11	TRBJ2-5	TRBV10-3	.	CAISDLETQYF
14	TRBJ2-1	TRBV6-1	.	CASNRDSSYNEQFF
13	TRBJ2-1	TRBV29-1	.	CSVGRQPYNEQFF
14	TRBJ2-1	TRBV20-1	TRBD2	CSASPSGRDNEQFF
15	TRBJ2-7	TRBV5-1	TRBD1	CASSLAGTGFYEQYF
17	TRBJ2-7	TRBV27	TRBD1	CASSLLVQTGVTYEQYF
14	TRBJ2-1	TRBV7-9	TRBD2	CASSWLAGGDEQFF
16	TRBJ1-3	TRBV19	.	CASRRSGTPSRDTIYF
14	TRBJ1-5	TRBV19	.	CAGGKTAGNQPQHF
14	TRBJ1-1	TRBV6-5	.	CASRGQSSNTEAFF
15	TRBJ2-7	TRBV3-1/TRBV3-2	.	CASSHTGFLNYEQYF
15	TRBJ2-7	TRBV10-3	TRBD2	CATNDAAGGTYEQYF
12	TRBJ1-4	TRBV27	.	CASSSSGEKLFF
13	TRBJ2-1	TRBV3-1/TRBV3-2	.	CASSHYQRNEQFF
14	TRBJ2-7	TRBV5-1	TRBD1	CASSTGTGVYEQYF
14	TRBJ1-1	TRBV7-9	.	CASSSRVGNTEAFF